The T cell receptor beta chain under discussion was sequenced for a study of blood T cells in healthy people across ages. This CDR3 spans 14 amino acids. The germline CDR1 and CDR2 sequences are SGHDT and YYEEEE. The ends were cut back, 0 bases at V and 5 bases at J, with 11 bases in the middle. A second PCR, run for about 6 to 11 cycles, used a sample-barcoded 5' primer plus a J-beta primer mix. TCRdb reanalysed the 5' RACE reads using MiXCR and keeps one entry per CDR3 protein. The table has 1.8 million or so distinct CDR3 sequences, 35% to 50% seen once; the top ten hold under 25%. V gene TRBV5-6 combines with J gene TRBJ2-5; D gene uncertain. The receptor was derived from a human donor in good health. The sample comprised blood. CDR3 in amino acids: CASSLGAGWETQYF. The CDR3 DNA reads TGTGCCAGCAGCTTGGGGGCTGGGTGGGAGACCCAGTACTTC.